The present T cell receptor beta chain was sequenced within a study of T cells in tumors after PD-1 blockade. The overall study: Either cemiplimab 350 mg every 2 weeks or pembrolizumab 200 mg every 3 weeks was given.

Template: tumor biopsy or peripheral blood genomic DNA, 616-6,004 ng per sample. TCRdb's table, derived via immunoSEQ multiplex PCR, lists solely in-frame clones and lacks some. Of some 48,000 clones in the sample, more than 70% were seen once. This CDR3 spans 11 amino acids. The germline CDR1 and CDR2 sequences are KGHDR and SFDVKD. V lost 2 bases, J lost 4 bases, and 2 bases lay in between. This clonotype originated in a human donor with basal cell carcinoma. The source material was PBMCs, sampled before anti-PD-1 treatment. The V gene is TRBV24-1, the J gene TRBJ2-7; D call uncertain. CDR3 sequence reads: CATSDSYEQYF. DNA for the CDR3: TGTGCCACCAGTGATTCATACGAGCAGTACTTC.